The rows below give T cell receptor beta chains drawn from one sample of a study of identical twins. TCRdb analysed the 5' RACE reads with MiXCR anew, one entry per CDR3 protein. Of about 220,000 distinct CDR3 sequences listed, under 10% were seen once; the top ten hold around 1.8%. This same sample was also taken into another study, of yellow fever vaccine responses in identical twins.

The sample consisted of memory (CD45RO+) T cells sorted from blood. All receptors derive from a woman aged 18-35 years in good health. CDR3s include the opening cysteine and the closing phenylalanine or tryptophan. D genes are given only for firm matches. Rows give clone size only sometimes, using once, few, many, or a class for an expanded clone.

V,size,D,J,DNA,CDR3
TRBV23-1,NA,NA,TRBJ2-3,TGCGCCAGCAGTCAACTCCCTCCTCCGGGACGAACAATTGCAGATACGCAGTATTTT,CASSQLPPPGRTIADTQYF
TRBV11-2,few,TRBD1,TRBJ2-2,TGTGCCAGCAGCTTATGGGGACTGCTGACAGGGGCGGTCGGGGAGCTGTTTTTT,CASSLWGLLTGAVGELFF
TRBV10-2,once,NA,TRBJ2-1,TGCGCCAGCAGAGGGGGGGTTTGGTCCCACATTGAGCAGTTCTTC,CASRGGVWSHIEQFF
TRBV6-1,few,TRBD1,TRBJ2-6,TGTGCCAGCAGTGGGACAGGGGGTTATGGGGCCAACGTCCTGACTTTC,CASSGTGGYGANVLTF
TRBV9,few,NA,TRBJ2-3,TGTGCCAGCAGCGTAGATGGTACGCAGTATTTT,CASSVDGTQYF
TRBV2,few,NA,TRBJ2-7,TGTGCCAGCACGATCTCACAGGTCTCCTACGAGCAGTACTTC,CASTISQVSYEQYF
TRBV5-6,medium-sized,NA,TRBJ2-2,TGTGCCAGCAGCTTGCGCCAGCTGCTGAACACCGGGGAGCTGTTTTTT,CASSLRQLLNTGELFF
TRBV6-2/TRBV6-3,many,TRBD2,TRBJ2-1,TGTGCCAGCAGTTACTTGGCTAGCGGATCCTACAATGAGCAGTTCTTC,CASSYLASGSYNEQFF
TRBV29-1,NA,NA,TRBJ2-1,TGCAGCGTTGGCCTCGCCAATGAGCAGTTCTTC,CSVGLANEQFF
TRBV7-2,many,TRBD2,TRBJ2-1,TGTGCCAGCAGGGAGAGCGGGGGGACTTACAATGAGCAGTTCTTC,CASRESGGTYNEQFF
TRBV7-2,NA,NA,TRBJ2-7,TGTGCCAGCAGCTCCTCCCAACGGCGGGGCGGGTACCACGAGCAGTACTTC,CASSSSQRRGGYHEQYF
TRBV20-1,few,TRBD2,TRBJ2-1,TGCAGTGCTTCAAACCCAGCTAGCGGGGGGTTCAACAATGAGCAGTTCTTC,CSASNPASGGFNNEQFF
TRBV10-3,many,TRBD1,TRBJ1-5,TGTGCCATCAGTGAGGATGACAGGGGGACCCTCAATCAGCCCCAGCATTTT,CAISEDDRGTLNQPQHF
TRBV5-6,few,TRBD1,TRBJ2-5,TGTGCCAGCAGCTTGGGCGGACAGGGGAAGGCGACCCAGTACTTC,CASSLGGQGKATQYF
TRBV6-1,many,NA,TRBJ2-7,TGTGCCAGCAGTGAAGAGGGACGGGGAACCTACGAGCAGTACTTC,CASSEEGRGTYEQYF
TRBV5-1,few,NA,TRBJ1-2,TGCGCCAGCAGCGGGGTAAACGCCTATGGCTACACCTTC,CASSGVNAYGYTF
TRBV4-1,many,NA,TRBJ1-1,TGCGCCAGCAGCCAAGTCCCGGGCCCGAACACTGAAGCTTTCTTT,CASSQVPGPNTEAFF
TRBV9,many,NA,TRBJ2-3,TGTGCCAGCAGCGAATTACAGGTCCGAGATACGCAGTATTTT,CASSELQVRDTQYF
TRBV19,NA,TRBD2,TRBJ2-1,TGTGCCAGTAGTAAGTGGGTAGCGGGAAATGCTCTCAATGAGCAGTTCTTC,CASSKWVAGNALNEQFF
TRBV7-9,many,NA,TRBJ2-3,TGTGCCAGCAGCTCCACAGACACAGATACGCAGTATTTT,CASSSTDTDTQYF
TRBV28,NA,TRBD1,TRBJ1-6,TGTGCCAGCAGTCCCACCGGGACAGGGTTATCACCCCTCCACTTT,CASSPTGTGLSPLHF
TRBV6-2/TRBV6-3,few,TRBD2,TRBJ2-3,TGTGCCACTCTAGCGGGAGGTGAAAGCACAGATACGCAGTATTTT,CATLAGGESTDTQYF
TRBV12-3/TRBV12-4,many,NA,TRBJ1-3,TGTGCCAGCAGCCCCCTTACCCCGTCATCTGGAAACACCATATATTTT,CASSPLTPSSGNTIYF
TRBV29-1,many,TRBD1,TRBJ1-5,TGCAGCGTAGCTACCGGGACAGGGGTCCATCAGCCCCAGCATTTT,CSVATGTGVHQPQHF
TRBV14,many,NA,TRBJ2-3,TGTGCCAGCAGCCAGAGAGCGGGCGGACATACGCAGTATTTT,CASSQRAGGHTQYF
TRBV28,few,NA,TRBJ1-2,TGTGCCAGCAGTTTGGTGGGGAGAGGAGCAACTAACTATGGCTACACCTTC,CASSLVGRGATNYGYTF
TRBV20-1,few,TRBD1,TRBJ2-7,TGCAGTGCCTTAACAGGGGCTCGTATCGAGCAGTACTTC,CSALTGARIEQYF
TRBV2,few,NA,TRBJ1-4,TGTGCCAGCGTCCCCGGCAGCCTTAAAGAAAAACTGTTTTTT,CASVPGSLKEKLFF
TRBV4-3,many,TRBD1,TRBJ2-7,TGCGCCAGCGCCCAGGGTGACAGGGGGAGCGACGAGCAGTACTTC,CASAQGDRGSDEQYF
TRBV5-6,NA,TRBD1,TRBJ1-6,TGTGCCAGCAGCTTGTCAGGGGGAGTAGATTCACCCCTCCACTTT,CASSLSGGVDSPLHF
TRBV5-6,few,NA,TRBJ1-1,TGTGCCAGCAGCTTGAATGTGAACACTGAAGCTTTCTTT,CASSLNVNTEAFF
TRBV7-2,few,TRBD1,TRBJ2-2,TGTGCCAGCAGCTTCGACAGGGGGCGGGGGGCCGGGGAGCTGTTTTTT,CASSFDRGRGAGELFF
TRBV3-1,many,NA,TRBJ2-3,TGTGCCAGCAGCCGGACTAGCACAGATACGCAGTATTTT,CASSRTSTDTQYF
TRBV28,few,NA,TRBJ2-5,TGTGCCAGCAGGCCGGGCACAATGAAGACCCAGTACTTC,CASRPGTMKTQYF
TRBV12-3/TRBV12-4,NA,TRBD2,TRBJ2-1,TGTGCCAGCAGTTTGGGGAGCGGGAGCTCCTACAATGAGCAGTTCTTC,CASSLGSGSSYNEQFF
TRBV7-6,NA,TRBD1,TRBJ2-5,TGTGCCAGCAGCCCGAGGACAGGGGATGTTAGGACCCAGTACTTC,CASSPRTGDVRTQYF
TRBV10-3,many,NA,TRBJ2-1,TGTGCCATCTCTGAGGGGGTCGAGCAGTTCTTC,CAISEGVEQFF
TRBV7-7,many,TRBD1,TRBJ2-3,TGTGCTAGCAGCTTAGGGGACAGAACCACAGATGCGCAGTATTTT,CASSLGDRTTDAQYF
TRBV7-2,many,NA,TRBJ2-7,TGTGCCAGCAGCTTAGATGGCTCGACCTACGAGCAGTACTTC,CASSLDGSTYEQYF
TRBV7-8,many,NA,TRBJ2-3,TGTGCCAGCAGCCCGATCACAGATACGCAGTATTTT,CASSPITDTQYF
TRBV7-2,many,NA,TRBJ1-1,TGTGCCAGCAGCTTAGCGTTAACGGCTGAAGCTTTCTTT,CASSLALTAEAFF
TRBV5-1,NA,TRBD1,TRBJ2-7,TGCGCCAGCAGCTTGGCCCAGACAGGGGGGGAGCAGTACTTC,CASSLAQTGGEQYF
TRBV18,few,NA,TRBJ2-7,TGTGCCAGCTCACCACCGGGGGGCGTTTACGAGCAGTACTTC,CASSPPGGVYEQYF
TRBV6-2/TRBV6-3,NA,TRBD2,TRBJ2-1,TGTGCCAGCAGCCTACGGACTAGCGGGAGGCAGTTCTTC,CASSLRTSGRQFF
TRBV25-1,many,NA,TRBJ2-5,TGTGCCAGCAGTGCCGCAGGACAAGAGACCCAGTACTTC,CASSAAGQETQYF
TRBV5-1,many,NA,TRBJ2-7,TGCGCCAGCACCCGAGGGACACCTACCTACGAGCAGTACTTC,CASTRGTPTYEQYF
TRBV4-1,many,TRBD2,TRBJ2-3,TGCGCCAGCAGCCAAGAAGGGCGTAGCGGGAGGGCCAAAGATACGCAGTATTTT,CASSQEGRSGRAKDTQYF
TRBV4-1,NA,TRBD1,TRBJ2-7,TGCGCCAGCAGCCAAGATCAAAGACAGGGGGTTTACGAGCAGTACTTC,CASSQDQRQGVYEQYF
TRBV7-2,NA,NA,TRBJ1-2,TGTGCCAGCAGCTTAGTGGTGGGCAGGGGAGGAGACTATGGCTACACCTTC,CASSLVVGRGGDYGYTF
TRBV5-8,many,NA,TRBJ2-1,TGTGCCAGCAGCTGGGGGGGGGCGGGGAGGACCTACAATGAGCAGTTCTTC,CASSWGGAGRTYNEQFF
TRBV29-1,NA,TRBD1,TRBJ1-2,TGCAGCGCTGCGACAGGGACTATGATGGGCTACACCTTC,CSAATGTMMGYTF
TRBV10-2,NA,TRBD1,TRBJ2-7,TGCGCCACAATAGACAGGGCGGGCGAGCAGTACTTC,CATIDRAGEQYF